One sample yielded the 24 T cell receptor beta chains listed below, sequenced in a study of human T cells and chemical hapten exposure. Via MiXCR, TCRdb re-called the RACE reads, giving one row per CDR3 protein. The sample has some 190,000 distinct CDR3 sequences, around 22% seen once. Indicated time point: patch test 1, 2 weeks after DPC sensitization. Treatment described: therapeutic diphenylcyclopropenone sensitization with weekly scalp DPC. This specimen consisted of whole blood, obtained in connection with sensitization to the hapten diphenylcyclopropenone (DPC). These receptors came from a woman in her forties or fifties with alopecia areata. Some clones in this sample may be carry-over from other donors' samples.

V gene TRBV12-3 or TRBV12-4 combines with J gene TRBJ1-5; no firm D call. This CDR3 has 15 residues. Trimming shortened V by 1 base and J by 7 bases, and 14 bases separated the two germline ends. CDR3 residues: CASSLVGGGLQPQHF. CDR3 nucleotides: TGTGCCAGCAGTTTAGTAGGAGGTGGTCTCCAGCCCCAGCATTTT.

There are a few counts of this clonotype. V usage is TRBV20-1 and J usage is TRBJ2-1, with 11 bases that match TRBD2. CDR3 length: 14 residues. After removal of 5 bases from V and 6 bases from J, the junction contained 6 bases not matched to a gene. Germline values: CDR1 DFQATT, CDR2 SNEGSKA (reference sequence). The CDR3 sequence: CSAAGTSGLNEQFF. CDR3 nucleotides: TGCAGTGCTGCCGGGACTAGCGGACTCAATGAGCAGTTCTTC.

The rearrangement uses TRBV20-1 and TRBJ1-5; TRBD1 agrees at 7 bases. The CDR3 extends over 15 amino acids. The germline V gene encodes CDR1 DFQATT and CDR2 SNEGSKA (reference sequence). The V and J ends lost 3 bases and 3 bases, in that order; junction bases with no gene match: 8. The DNA for the CDR3 is TGCAGTGCTAGCCCCCAGGGACAGTTCAATCAGCCCCAGCATTTT. Its protein is CSASPQGQFNQPQHF.

This clonotype was recorded many times. CDR3 region: CSVRESSGNTIYF. The CDR3 nucleotides are TGCAGCGTACGGGAAAGCTCTGGAAACACCATATATTTT. The rearrangement uses TRBV29-1 and TRBJ1-3; D is uncertain. Germline V lookup: CDR1 SQVTM, CDR2 ANQGSEA. V was cut by 6 bases and J by 0 bases, with 9 bases left in between. The CDR3 sequence is 13 residues long.

Many counts were recorded for this clonotype. V is TRBV20-1 and J is TRBJ1-6; TRBD1 aligns across 7 bases. With V trimmed by 6 bases and J by 8 bases, 7 bases remained unmatched. CDR1 and CDR2 from the germline V gene are DFQATT and SNEGSKA (reference sequence). This CDR3 is 13 amino acids long. The CDR3 bases are TGCAGTGCGGCTCAGGGGGATGATTCACCCCTCCACTTT. Protein sequence: CSAAQGDDSPLHF.

The rearrangement uses TRBV4-2 and TRBJ1-1; 7 nucleotides line up with TRBD1. This CDR3 contains 17 residues. Trimming at V came to 4 bases and at J to 1 base, leaving 12 bases not matched to a gene. The germline CDR1 and CDR2 sequences are LGHNA and YNFKEQ. DNA for the CDR3: TGTGCCAGCAGCCCAGTCCCGTGGGGACAGTCGAACACTGAAGCTTTCTTT. Its translation is CASSPVPWGQSNTEAFF.

This clonotype was seen more than once but under ten times. This chain joins TRBV5-4 and TRBJ2-1, with a weak D call TRBD2 (6 bases). The ends were cut back, 1 base at V and 6 bases at J, with 8 bases in the middle. The germline V gene encodes CDR1 SGHNT and CDR2 YYREEE (reference sequence). CDR3 length: 13 residues. This chain's CDR3 is CASSLTSRNEQFF. The CDR3 bases are TGTGCCAGCAGCTTGACTAGCCGCAATGAGCAGTTCTTC.

The gene calls are TRBV4-1 and TRBJ2-3; D call uncertain. The CDR3 runs to 13 residues. Germline V gene sequence: CDR1 MGHRA, CDR2 YSYEKL. The V end lost 1 base, the J end lost 2 bases, and 4 bases lay between the germline ends. CDR3 sequence (DNA): TGCGCCAGCAGCCAAGTCGACACAGATACGCAGTATTTT. Its protein product is CASSQVDTDTQYF.

This chain joins TRBV29-1 and TRBJ2-5, with 13 bases fitting TRBD2. After removal of 3 bases from V and 4 bases from J, the junction contained 2 bases not matched to a gene. This CDR3 region has 14 residues. Germline V lookup: CDR1 SQVTM, CDR2 ANQGSEA. The CDR3 DNA is TGCAGCGTTGAGAGGACTAGCGGGAGAGAGACCCAGTACTTC. It codes for CSVERTSGRETQYF.

In its sample, this clonotype was seen a few times. The V and J genes are TRBV20-1 and TRBJ2-1; TRBD2 aligns across 10 bases. CDR1 and CDR2 (germline): DFQATT, SNEGSKA (reference sequence). This CDR3 has 15 residues. The J segment lost 5 bases and the V segment lost 0 bases, leaving 4 bases of the junction unmatched. CDR3 sequence: CSARDPSGRNNEQFF. For the CDR3, the DNA is TGCAGTGCTAGAGATCCTAGCGGGAGAAACAATGAGCAGTTCTTC.

The chain couples TRBV10-3 to TRBJ2-7; possibly TRBD2 for D (5 bases). V was cut by 6 bases and J by 2 bases, with 11 bases left in between. Germline V gene sequence: CDR1 ENHRY, CDR2 SYGVKD. CDR3 size: 13 residues. The CDR3 region has the DNA TGTGCCATCAGCCCTAACGGGGCCTACGAGCAGTACTTC. As protein: CAISPNGAYEQYF.

The CDR3 bases are TGTGCCAGCAGCCTGGGACCGAACCAAGAGACCCAGTACTTC. It is translated as CASSLGPNQETQYF. This chain connects TRBV12-3 or TRBV12-4 to TRBJ2-5; TRBD1 or TRBD2 may be the D gene (5 bases each). The CDR3 totals 14 residues. Trimming removed 6 bases at V and 0 bases at J, with 11 bases between.

This clonotype was seen more than once but under ten times. The chain recombines TRBV7-6 with TRBJ2-5, with D perhaps given as TRBD1 or TRBD2 (6 bases each). The CDR3 consists of 14 residues. Germline CDR1 SGHVS, CDR2 FNYEAQ. V lost 5 bases, J lost 2 bases, and 12 bases lay in between. As DNA, the CDR3 is TGTGCCAGCAGCATAACAGGGACTCAAGAGACCCAGTACTTC. Protein sequence: CASSITGTQETQYF.

The chain joins TRBV7-9 to TRBJ2-7; D could derive from TRBD1 or TRBD2 (5 bases each). CDR3 length: 14 amino acids. Germline lookup yields CDR1 SEHNR and CDR2 FQNEAQ (reference sequence). Trimming removed 7 bases from V and 3 bases from J, with 16 bases in between. CDR3 loop: CASIPRDGYYEQYF. CDR3 in DNA: TGTGCCAGCATCCCCCGGGACGGATACTACGAGCAGTACTTC.

The rearrangement links TRBV5-1 to TRBJ2-1; 9 nucleotides match TRBD1. This CDR3 has 15 residues. Trimming cost V 3 bases and J 4 bases; bases outside gene matches: 5. Germline CDR1 and CDR2: SGHRS and YFSETQ. CDR3 sequence (DNA): TGCGCCAGCAGCTCCGGGACAGGGTATTACAATGAGCAGTTCTTC. Amino acids: CASSSGTGYYNEQFF.

This clonotype appeared a few times. This sequence joins TRBV7-2 and TRBJ2-7; D possibly corresponds to TRBD2 (6 bases). Germline-derived CDR1 and CDR2 are SGHTA and FQGNSA. The germline V and J ends were trimmed by 5 bases and 2 bases, with 13 bases remaining between them. This CDR3 is 14 amino acids long. The CDR3, as DNA: TGTGCCAGCAGCGGGGACTCGGGGGCCTACGAGCAGTACTTC. Amino acid sequence: CASSGDSGAYEQYF.

This clonotype was counted between two and nine times. The rearrangement uses TRBV29-1 and TRBJ2-3, with 9 positions matching TRBD2. The CDR3 consists of 13 residues. After removal of 4 bases from V and 6 bases from J, the junction contained 5 bases not matched to a gene. Germline V gene data show CDR1 as SQVTM and CDR2 as ANQGSEA. This CDR3 reads CSVGGRALDTQYF. The CDR3, as DNA: TGCAGCGTTGGCGGGAGGGCCCTCGATACGCAGTATTTT.

The chain couples TRBV6-1 to TRBJ1-5; D is unresolved. Germline V lookup: CDR1 MNHNS, CDR2 SASEGT. The CDR3 is made up of 15 amino acids. Deletions cut 2 bases from V and 2 bases from J, with 10 bases between. DNA of the CDR3: TGTGCCAGCAGTGAATCTCGGGGAGGCAATCAGCCCCAGCATTTT. Translated: CASSESRGGNQPQHF.

The chain uses TRBV20-1 and TRBJ2-7; 10 positions agree with TRBD2. This CDR3 has 14 amino acids. Germline CDR1 reads DFQATT; CDR2 reads SNEGSKA (reference sequence). V lost 6 bases to trimming and J lost 3 bases; unmatched junction nucleotides: 8. The CDR3 DNA is TGCAGTGCCCCGGCTAGCGGGAGTCGCTACGAGCAGTACTTC. Protein: CSAPASGSRYEQYF.

The gene calls are TRBV20-1 and TRBJ2-7; 10 bases align to TRBD2. J gave up 3 bases and V 6 bases, and 8 bases lay outside the gene matches. Germline V lookup: CDR1 DFQATT, CDR2 SNEGSKA (reference sequence). The CDR3 loop spans 14 amino acids. CDR3 in amino acids: CSAPQAGGFYEQYF. The CDR3 DNA follows: TGCAGTGCGCCTCAAGCGGGAGGGTTCTACGAGCAGTACTTC.

Ten or more counts support this clonotype. The rearrangement links TRBV24-1 to TRBJ2-2; unclear D gene. The CDR3 loop spans 15 amino acids. Deletions cut 3 bases from V and 3 bases from J, with 10 bases between. The germline V gene encodes CDR1 KGHDR and CDR2 SFDVKD. The CDR3 reads CATSDGRRDTGELFF. CDR3 sequence (DNA): TGTGCCACCAGTGATGGCAGAAGGGACACCGGGGAGCTGTTTTTT.

The chain carries TRBV10-1 and TRBJ2-1, with no clear D. V lost 3 bases and J lost 8, with 14 bases in between. Germline loops: CDR1 WNHNN, CDR2 SYGVQD (reference sequence). The CDR3 loop spans 14 amino acids. For the CDR3, the DNA is TGCGCCAGCAGTGAAAGGCGAGGACGGCATGAGCAGTTCTTC. Amino acid sequence: CASSERRGRHEQFF.

The chain links TRBV11-2 to TRBJ1-3; D gene unclear. Germline CDR1 reads SGHAT; CDR2 reads FQNNGV. Trimming took 3 bases from V and 3 from J, leaving 3 bases between them. The CDR3 is 12 residues long. CDR3 in amino acids: CASSFFGNTIYF. DNA of the CDR3: TGTGCCAGCAGCTTCTTTGGAAACACCATATATTTT. The complete variable domain, with remaining parts taken from reference TRBV11-2 and TRBJ1-3, reads EAGVAQSPRYKIIEKRQSVAFWCNPISGHATLYWYQQILGQGPKLLIQFQNNGVVDDSQLPKDRFSAERLKGVDSTLKIQPAKLEDSAVYLCASSFFGNTIYFGEGSWLTVV.

The gene calls are TRBV6-1 and TRBJ2-3, with 10 bases lining up with TRBD2. V was pared by 6 bases and J by 3 bases, with 12 bases of the junction left unmatched. The germline gives CDR1 MNHNS, CDR2 SASEGT. CDR3 length: 17 amino acids. The CDR3 spells CASRPPPAGGETDTQYF. DNA of the CDR3: TGTGCCAGCAGACCCCCTCCAGCGGGAGGGGAAACAGATACGCAGTATTTT.